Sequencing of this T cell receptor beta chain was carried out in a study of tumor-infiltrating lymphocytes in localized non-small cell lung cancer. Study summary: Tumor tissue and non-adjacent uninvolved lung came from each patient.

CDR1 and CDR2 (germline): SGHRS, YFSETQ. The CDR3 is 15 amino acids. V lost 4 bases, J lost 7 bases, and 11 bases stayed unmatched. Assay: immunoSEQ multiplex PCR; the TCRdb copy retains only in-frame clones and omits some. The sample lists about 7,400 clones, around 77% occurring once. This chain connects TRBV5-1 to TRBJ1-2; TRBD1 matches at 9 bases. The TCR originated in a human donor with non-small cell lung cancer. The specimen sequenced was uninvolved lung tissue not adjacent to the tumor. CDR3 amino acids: CASSRSYRGQGGYTF. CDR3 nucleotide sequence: TGCGCCAGCAGCAGATCCTACAGGGGGCAAGGTGGCTACACCTTC.